One sample yielded the 23 T cell receptor beta chains listed below, sequenced in a study of shared clonotypes between healthy human individuals. CD8 cells classed as naive were CD45RO-negative and positively selected for CCR7, excluding terminally differentiated effector memory CD45RA+ cells. Here immunoSEQ multiplex PCR was the method, and the copy in TCRdb shows in-frame clones only, minus some. The table includes about 820,000 clones, nearly 95% detected once. The sample taken for sequencing was naive CD8+ T cells sorted from blood. Receptors originate from a man aged 25 to 45 in good health.

This chain uses TRBV29-1 with TRBJ2-7; D assignment may be TRBD1 or TRBD2 (5 bases each). Germline CDR1 reads SQVTM; CDR2 reads ANQGSEA. V lost 7 bases to trimming and J lost 3 bases, with 16 bases between them. This CDR3 region has 13 residues. The CDR3 sequence: CSAVGPPNYEQYF. CDR3 DNA: TGCAGCGCCGTGGGACCGCCGAACTACGAGCAGTACTTC.

The J gene is TRBJ2-1, the V gene TRBV19; 12 positions match TRBD2. V lost 5 bases, J lost 8 bases, and 7 bases stayed unmatched. This CDR3 spans 15 amino acids. Germline CDR1 and CDR2: LNHDA and SQIVND (reference sequence). The CDR3 bases are TGTGCCAGTAGTGTGACTAGCGGGAGTATCCATGAGCAGTTCTTC. It codes for CASSVTSGSIHEQFF.

The chain has TRBV11-3 and TRBJ2-7; D might be TRBD1 (5 bases). Trimming shortened V by 5 bases and J by 3 bases, and 11 bases separated the two germline ends. Per the germline V gene, CDR1 is SGHNT and CDR2 is YENEEA. The CDR3 is 13 amino acids. The CDR3 coding sequence is TGTGCCAGCAGCCCGCCCGACAGCTACGAGCAGTACTTC. Protein: CASSPPDSYEQYF. The whole variable domain, filled in from reference TRBV11-3 and TRBJ2-7, reads EAGVVQSPRYKIIEKKQPVAFWCNPISGHNTLYWYLQNLGQGPELLIRYENEEAVDDSQLPKDRFSAERLKGVDSTLKIQPAELGDSAVYLCASSPPDSYEQYFGPGTRLTVT.

The V and J genes are TRBV4-3 and TRBJ1-1; D perhaps matches TRBD1 (5 bases). The germline gives CDR1 LGHNA, CDR2 YSLEER. The CDR3 spans 14 residues. V dropped 5 bases and J dropped 4 bases, with 14 bases sitting between them. Written as DNA, the CDR3 is TGCGCCAGCAGCTTACGACAGACGGGCACTGAAGCTTTCTTT. Translation gives CASSLRQTGTEAFF.

The V call is TRBV27, the J call TRBJ2-5, with D uncertain. The ends were cut back, 2 bases at V and 5 bases at J, with 9 bases in the middle. Germline CDR1 reads MNHEY; CDR2 reads SMNVEV (reference sequence). The CDR3 spans 13 residues. Written as DNA, the CDR3 is TGTGCCAGCAGTTTACTGGGAATGGAGACCCAGTACTTC. Its translation: CASSLLGMETQYF.

The chain employs TRBV27 and TRBJ2-7, with D possibly TRBD2 on 6 matching bases. The CDR3 contains 13 residues. CDR1 MNHEY and CDR2 SMNVEV come from the germline V gene (reference sequence). Trimming left V 11 bases short and J 3 bases short, with 17 bases between. This chain's CDR3 is CAAGSGTGYEQYF. The CDR3 region has the DNA TGTGCCGCAGGATCGGGGACTGGCTACGAGCAGTACTTC.

The chain recombines TRBV30 with TRBJ1-5; perhaps TRBD1 as D (6 bases). This CDR3 contains 17 residues. Per the germline V gene, CDR1 is GTSNPN and CDR2 is SVGIG (reference sequence). V was clipped by 2 bases and J by 2 bases, with 19 bases between them. The CDR3 DNA reads as TGTGCCTGGAGTTCCGGCGGGTGGGGGGGCGGCAATCAGCCCCAGCATTTT. The encoded protein is CAWSSGGWGGGNQPQHF.

This clone was recorded a few times. A junction end diverges from the germline sequence, so it may reflect a read error. J is TRBJ1-1 and V is TRBV27, with TRBD1 matching over 10 bases. CDR1 and CDR2 (germline): MNHEY, SMNVEV (reference sequence). The CDR3 is 12 residues long. In nucleotides, the CDR3 is TGTGCCAGCAGAAAGGGGACAGGGGTTTGTCGCTTT. Translation: CASRKGTGVCRF.

The chain combines TRBV28 with TRBJ1-4; tentative D call: TRBD1 (5 bases). V was trimmed by 2 bases and J by 3 bases, leaving 10 bases between them. Germline V gene data show CDR1 as MDHEN and CDR2 as SYDVKM. CDR3 length: 15 residues. In DNA form, the CDR3 reads TGTGCCAGCAGTTTACCCGGGGGGGCTAATGAAAAACTGTTTTTT. It specifies CASSLPGGANEKLFF.

V gene TRBV4-1 combines with J gene TRBJ2-1; the D gene could be TRBD1 or TRBD2 (5 bases each). This CDR3 spans 15 amino acids. Trimming stripped 3 bases from V and 3 bases from J, with 12 bases between. Germline V CDR1 and CDR2: MGHRA, YSYEKL. CDR3 DNA: TGCGCCAGCAGCCAGGGACCAGCGGACTACAATGAGCAGTTCTTC. Protein: CASSQGPADYNEQFF.

This chain links TRBV5-1 with TRBJ2-7, with D possibly TRBD2 on 6 matching bases. The V gene lost 1 base and the J gene lost 0 bases, with 20 bases spanning the gap. The CDR3 totals 18 residues. Germline V gene lookup returns CDR1 SGHRS and CDR2 YFSETQ. The CDR3, as DNA: TGCGCCAGCAGCTTGCAGGGTTCTGGGGGAGGCTTCTCCTACGAGCAGTACTTC. This encodes CASSLQGSGGGFSYEQYF.

The chain combines TRBV9 with TRBJ2-1; TRBD2 agrees at 9 bases. The CDR3 covers 17 residues. Germline V lookup: CDR1 SGDLS, CDR2 YYNGEE. Germline trimming cut 0 bases from V and 4 bases from J; bases unmatched to any gene: 8. Here the CDR3 DNA reads TGTGCCAGCAGCGTAGATGTGCGGGAGGGCTTTTACAATGAGCAGTTCTTC. It is translated as CASSVDVREGFYNEQFF.

This clone turned up a few times. This chain connects TRBV13 to TRBJ2-1, with no clear D. Trimming left V 4 bases short and J 0 bases short, with 16 bases between. The CDR3 is made up of 17 amino acids. The V gene's germline CDR1 is PRHDT and CDR2 FYEKMQ (reference sequence). The CDR3 here is CASSSPDTAPSYNEQFF. The CDR3 bases are TGTGCCAGCAGCTCGCCCGACACTGCCCCCTCCTACAATGAGCAGTTCTTC.

Only one count was recorded for this clone. At the DNA level, this CDR3 is encoded by other sequences in the same sample as well. V is TRBV7-9 and J is TRBJ2-1; D is possibly TRBD2 (6 bases). Germline V gives CDR1 SEHNR, CDR2 FQNEAQ (reference sequence). The V end lost 1 base, the J end lost 0 bases, and 7 bases lay between the germline ends. CDR3 size: 15 residues. The CDR3 loop is CASSLVTSSYNEQFF. In nucleotides, the CDR3 is TGTGCCAGCAGCTTAGTGACTAGCTCCTACAATGAGCAGTTCTTC.

This clone occurred a few times. V and J are TRBV5-1 and TRBJ2-7; TRBD2 is a possible D gene (6 bases). V lost 5 bases and J 5 bases, leaving 14 bases between the germline ends. CDR3 size: 13 residues. Germline CDR1 is SGHRS and CDR2 is YFSETQ. DNA of the CDR3: TGCGCCAGCAGGGAGGGAACCCGGGACGAGCAGTACTTC. Encoded protein: CASREGTRDEQYF. Based on the CDR3 plus reference TRBV5-1 and TRBJ2-7, the full variable domain is KAGVTQTPRYLIKTRGQQVTLSCSPISGHRSVSWYQQTPGQGLQFLFEYFSETQRNKGNFPGRFSGRQFSNSRSEMNVSTLELGDSALYLCASREGTRDEQYFGPGTRLTVT.

The chain has TRBV7-2 and TRBJ2-3; 9 nucleotides match TRBD2. Trimming cost V 1 base and J 7 bases; bases outside gene matches: 12. CDR1 is SGHTA, CDR2 FQGNSA, per germline. CDR3 length: 17 amino acids. The CDR3 reads CASSLEFSGSIWYTQYF. The CDR3, as DNA: TGTGCCAGCAGCTTAGAGTTTAGCGGGAGCATTTGGTATACGCAGTATTTT.

The V gene is TRBV9, the J gene TRBJ2-3; D not resolved. V lost 0 bases, J lost 4 bases, and 9 bases lay in between. Germline CDR1 is SGDLS and CDR2 is YYNGEE. This CDR3 has 14 residues. The CDR3 DNA reads TGTGCCAGCAGCGTAGACCCCAACTCAGATACGCAGTATTTT. Translated: CASSVDPNSDTQYF.

V is TRBV5-6 and J is TRBJ1-3; tentatively, D is TRBD1 (6 bases). Between the trimmed V and J ends, which lost 4 bases and 3 bases, there was a span of 11 bases. The CDR3 has 14 amino acids. Germline CDR1 and CDR2: SGHDT and YYEEEE. In DNA, the CDR3 is TGTGCCAGCAGCCGGGCAGGGGATGGAAACACCATATATTTT. Its translation is CASSRAGDGNTIYF.

The V call is TRBV6-1, the J call TRBJ2-2, with D unresolved. This CDR3 is 15 amino acids long. Germline loops: CDR1 MNHNS, CDR2 SASEGT. V lost 3 bases, J lost 1 base, and 9 bases lay in between. Here the CDR3 DNA reads TGTGCCAGCAGTGATGCAGACCTGAACACCGGGGAGCTGTTTTTT. This translates into CASSDADLNTGELFF.

This sequence joins TRBV28 and TRBJ2-2; D possibly corresponds to TRBD1 (6 bases). Per the germline V gene, CDR1 is MDHEN and CDR2 is SYDVKM. The CDR3 is made up of 13 amino acids. V lost 5 bases and J 6 bases, leaving 10 bases between the germline ends. Written as DNA, the CDR3 is TGTGCCAGCAGTATCACAGGGTCCGGGGAGCTGTTTTTT. It encodes CASSITGSGELFF.

The rearrangement links TRBV6-1 to TRBJ1-1; D unresolved. Trimming left V 3 bases short and J 0 bases short, with 11 bases between. The CDR3 extends over 15 amino acids. Per germline, CDR1 MNHNS and CDR2 SASEGT. The DNA of the CDR3 is TGTGCCAGCAGTGAGAACAGCTGGATGAACACTGAAGCTTTCTTT. This gives the protein CASSENSWMNTEAFF.

The chain uses TRBV5-6 and TRBJ2-2; D perhaps matches TRBD1 (5 bases). V was pared by 4 bases and J by 1 base, with 8 bases between. The CDR3 sequence is 14 residues long. Germline-derived CDR1 and CDR2 are SGHDT and YYEEEE. The CDR3 is CASSPGQNTGELFF. As DNA, the CDR3 is TGTGCCAGCAGCCCCGGACAGAACACCGGGGAGCTGTTTTTT. The variable domain in full, with the rest retrieved from reference TRBV5-6 and TRBJ2-2, is DAGVTQSPTHLIKTRGQQVTLRCSPKSGHDTVSWYQQALGQGPQFIFQYYEEEERQRGNFPDRFSGHQFPNYSSELNVNALLLGDSALYLCASSPGQNTGELFFGEGSRLTVL.

The rearrangement links TRBV19 to TRBJ1-2; no clear D. Trimming stripped 4 bases from V and 1 base from J, with 7 bases between. This CDR3 comprises 13 residues. Germline CDR1 and CDR2: LNHDA and SQIVND (reference sequence). CDR3 nucleotide sequence: TGTGCCAGTAGTAAGGACGGTAACTATGGCTACACCTTC. Amino acid sequence: CASSKDGNYGYTF.